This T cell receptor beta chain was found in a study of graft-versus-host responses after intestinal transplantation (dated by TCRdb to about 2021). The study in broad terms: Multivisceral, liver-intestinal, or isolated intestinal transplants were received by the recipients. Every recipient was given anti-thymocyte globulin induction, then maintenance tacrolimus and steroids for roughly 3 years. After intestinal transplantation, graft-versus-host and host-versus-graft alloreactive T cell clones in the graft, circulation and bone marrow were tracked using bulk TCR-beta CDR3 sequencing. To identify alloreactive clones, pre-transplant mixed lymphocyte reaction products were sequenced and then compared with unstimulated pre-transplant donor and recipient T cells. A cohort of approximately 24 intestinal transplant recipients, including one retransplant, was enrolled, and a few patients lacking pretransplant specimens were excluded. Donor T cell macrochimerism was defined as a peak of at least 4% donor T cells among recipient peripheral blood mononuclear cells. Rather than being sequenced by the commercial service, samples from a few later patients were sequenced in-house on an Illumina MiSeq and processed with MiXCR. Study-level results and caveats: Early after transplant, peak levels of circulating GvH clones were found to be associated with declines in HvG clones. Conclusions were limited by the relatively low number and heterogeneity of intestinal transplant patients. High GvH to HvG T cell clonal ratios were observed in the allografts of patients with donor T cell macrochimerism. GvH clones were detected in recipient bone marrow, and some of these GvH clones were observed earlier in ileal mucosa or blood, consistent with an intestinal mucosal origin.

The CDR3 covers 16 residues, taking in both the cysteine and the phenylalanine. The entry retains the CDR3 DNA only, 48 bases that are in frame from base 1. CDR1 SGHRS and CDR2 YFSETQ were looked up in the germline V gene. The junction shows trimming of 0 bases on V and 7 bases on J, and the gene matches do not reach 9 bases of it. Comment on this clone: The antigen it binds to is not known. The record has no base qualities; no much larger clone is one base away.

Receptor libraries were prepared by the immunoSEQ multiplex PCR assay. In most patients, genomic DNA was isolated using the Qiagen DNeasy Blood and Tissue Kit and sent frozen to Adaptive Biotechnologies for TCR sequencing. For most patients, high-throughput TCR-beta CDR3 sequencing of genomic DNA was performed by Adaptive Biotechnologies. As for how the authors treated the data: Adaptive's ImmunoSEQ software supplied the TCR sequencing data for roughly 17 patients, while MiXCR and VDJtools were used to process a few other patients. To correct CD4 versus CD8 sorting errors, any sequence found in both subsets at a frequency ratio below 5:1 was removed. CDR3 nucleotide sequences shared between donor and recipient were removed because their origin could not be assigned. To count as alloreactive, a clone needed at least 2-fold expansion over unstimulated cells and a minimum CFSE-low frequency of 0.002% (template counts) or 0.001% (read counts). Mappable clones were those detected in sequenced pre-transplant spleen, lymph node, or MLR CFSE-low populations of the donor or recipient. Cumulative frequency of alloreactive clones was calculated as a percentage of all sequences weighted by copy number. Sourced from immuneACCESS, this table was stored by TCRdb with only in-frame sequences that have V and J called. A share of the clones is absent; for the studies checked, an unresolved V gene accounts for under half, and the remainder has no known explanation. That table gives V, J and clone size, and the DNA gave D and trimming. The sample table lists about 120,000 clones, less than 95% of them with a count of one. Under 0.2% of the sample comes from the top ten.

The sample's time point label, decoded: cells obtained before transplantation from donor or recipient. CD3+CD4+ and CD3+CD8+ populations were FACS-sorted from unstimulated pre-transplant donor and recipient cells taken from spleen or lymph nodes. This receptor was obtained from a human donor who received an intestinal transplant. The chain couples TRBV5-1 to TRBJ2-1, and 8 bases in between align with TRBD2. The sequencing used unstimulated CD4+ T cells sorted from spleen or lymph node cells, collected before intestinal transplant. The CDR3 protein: CASSLVGGGVKNEQFF. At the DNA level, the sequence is TGCGCCAGCAGCTTGGTCGGGGGGGGCGTTAAGAATGAGCAGTTCTTC.